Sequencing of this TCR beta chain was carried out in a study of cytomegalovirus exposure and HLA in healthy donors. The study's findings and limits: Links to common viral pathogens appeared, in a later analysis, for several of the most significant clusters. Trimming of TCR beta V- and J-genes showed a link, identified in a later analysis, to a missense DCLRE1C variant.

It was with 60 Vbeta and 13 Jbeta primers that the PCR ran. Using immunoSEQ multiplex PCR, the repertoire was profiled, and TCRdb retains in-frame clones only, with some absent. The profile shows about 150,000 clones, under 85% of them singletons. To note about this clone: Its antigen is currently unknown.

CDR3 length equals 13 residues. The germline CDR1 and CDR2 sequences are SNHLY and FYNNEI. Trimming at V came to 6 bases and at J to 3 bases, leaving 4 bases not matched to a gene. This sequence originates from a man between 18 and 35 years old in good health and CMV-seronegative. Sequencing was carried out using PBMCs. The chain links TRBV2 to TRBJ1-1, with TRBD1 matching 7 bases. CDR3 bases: TGTGCCAGCAGGCGTGACAGGGACACTGAAGCTTTCTTT. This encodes CASRRDRDTEAFF.